Listed below are T cell receptor beta chains from one sample, sequenced in a study of T-cell memory formation after mild COVID-19. TCRdb reprocessed the 5' RACE reads via MiXCR and lists one record per CDR3 protein. Of about 190,000 distinct CDR3 sequences detected, around 18% appear once; the ten largest clones hold approximately 2.4%. What was sequenced was PBMCs or a T cell subset sorted from them (not recorded which). Receptor source: an adult woman who had mild COVID-19 (a few samples of this study predate the infection). Cell type and time point are not known. Each CDR3 is given with its conserved first and last residue. Each record gives: D gene, J gene, V gene, clone size, CDR3 protein, CDR3 DNA. A D gene is named only where the DNA matches it firmly. Where a row states a size, it is once, few, many or the class of an expanded clone; other rows omit it.

- | TRBJ2-7 | TRBV3-1 | - | CASASGYEQYF | TGTGCCAGCGCATCAGGTTACGAGCAGTACTTC
- | TRBJ1-2 | TRBV3-1 | - | CASSSPLTNYGYTF | TGTGCCAGCAGCAGCCCTCTGACTAACTATGGCTACACCTTC
- | TRBJ1-1 | TRBV6-5 | - | CASYRETTEAFF | TGTGCCAGCTACAGGGAAACCACTGAAGCTTTCTTT
- | TRBJ2-3 | TRBV6-2/TRBV6-3 | - | CASNQDSTDTQYF | TGTGCCAGCAATCAGGACAGCACAGATACGCAGTATTTT
- | TRBJ2-3 | TRBV20-1 | medium-sized | CSARDPRGDTQYF | TGCAGTGCTAGAGACCCCAGGGGAGATACGCAGTATTTT
- | TRBJ1-1 | TRBV12-3/TRBV12-4 | - | CASSTLGLMNTEAFF | TGTGCCAGCAGTACCCTCGGACTGATGAACACTGAAGCTTTCTTT
- | TRBJ2-2 | TRBV10-3 | few | CATTDMATGELFF | TGTGCCACGACGGACATGGCAACCGGGGAGCTGTTTTTT
TRBD1 | TRBJ2-7 | TRBV15 | - | CATSRAGDRGPYEQYF | TGTGCCACCAGCAGAGCGGGAGACAGGGGGCCCTACGAGCAGTACTTC
- | TRBJ2-7 | TRBV5-4 | - | CASSGPRGEQYF | TGTGCCAGCAGCGGCCCCAGGGGAGAGCAGTACTTC
- | TRBJ1-2 | TRBV5-6 | - | CASSLIGQPYYGYTF | TGTGCCAGCAGCTTGATAGGTCAGCCCTACTATGGCTACACCTTC
- | TRBJ1-3 | TRBV12-3/TRBV12-4 | few | CASSPDSYSGNTIYF | TGTGCCAGCAGTCCCGACAGCTACTCTGGAAACACCATATATTTT
- | TRBJ1-1 | TRBV12-3/TRBV12-4 | - | CASSSRSGHPYTEAFF | TGTGCCAGCAGTTCCCGCTCGGGACACCCCTACACTGAAGCTTTCTTT
- | TRBJ2-3 | TRBV6-5 | - | CASRRRGGVTDTQYF | TGTGCCAGCAGGCGGAGAGGGGGGGTAACAGATACGCAGTATTTT
TRBD1 | TRBJ2-5 | TRBV4-1 | - | CASSHLRDRQYF | TGCGCCAGCAGCCACCTCCGGGACAGGCAGTACTTC
TRBD2 | TRBJ2-3 | TRBV5-1 | - | CASSTGTSDADTQYF | TGCGCCAGCAGTACCGGGACTAGTGATGCAGATACGCAGTATTTT
TRBD1 | TRBJ1-2 | TRBV5-1 | - | CASSLAGQIYGYTF | TGCGCCAGCAGCTTGGCGGGACAGATCTATGGCTACACCTTC
- | TRBJ1-5 | TRBV2 | - | CASSDDGNQPQHF | TGTGCCAGCAGTGATGACGGTAATCAGCCCCAGCATTTT
- | TRBJ2-7 | TRBV12-3/TRBV12-4 | - | CASSKGQTSSYEQYF | TGTGCCAGCAGTAAAGGACAAACTAGCTCCTACGAGCAGTACTTC
TRBD2 | TRBJ2-1 | TRBV24-1 | - | CATSDSPGGPSWSYNEQFF | TGTGCCACCAGTGATAGCCCGGGAGGGCCCTCGTGGTCCTACAATGAGCAGTTCTTC
- | TRBJ2-5 | TRBV6-1 | - | CASSEGGAVQETQYF | TGTGCCAGCAGTGAAGGGGGGGCGGTCCAAGAGACCCAGTACTTC
- | TRBJ1-3 | TRBV7-3 | few | CASSSPGNTIYF | TGTGCCAGCAGCTCCCCGGGAAACACCATATATTTT
- | TRBJ2-1 | TRBV18 | - | CASSPPVGAGNHNEQFF | TGTGCCAGCTCACCACCGGTTGGCGCGGGTAATCACAATGAGCAGTTCTTC
- | TRBJ1-5 | TRBV6-1 | - | CASRQGWGYSNQPQHF | TGTGCCAGCAGGCAGGGATGGGGGTATAGCAATCAGCCCCAGCATTTT
TRBD1 | TRBJ2-3 | TRBV12-3/TRBV12-4 | few | CASSRATGGNTDTQYF | TGTGCCAGCAGCCGAGCCACAGGGGGCAACACAGATACGCAGTATTTT
- | TRBJ2-1 | TRBV12-3/TRBV12-4 | - | CASSSGQSSFDEQFF | TGTGCCAGCAGTTCCGGACAGTCTTCCTTCGATGAGCAGTTCTTC
- | TRBJ1-1 | TRBV6-1 | - | CASRRDIFAFF | TGTGCCAGCAGGAGGGACATTTTTGCTTTCTTT
TRBD2 | TRBJ2-7 | TRBV6-6 | - | CASHYVSGSYEQYF | TGTGCCTCCCATTATGTTAGCGGGAGTTACGAGCAGTACTTC
- | TRBJ1-4 | TRBV5-1 | - | CASSLSLSGDEKLFF | TGCGCCAGCAGCTTGTCCCTCTCGGGGGATGAAAAACTGTTTTTT
- | TRBJ2-1 | TRBV7-3 | - | CASSLGQEPYNEQFF | TGTGCCAGCAGCTTAGGGCAGGAGCCCTACAATGAGCAGTTCTTC
- | TRBJ2-7 | TRBV12-3/TRBV12-4 | - | CASSFMQGRCEQYF | TGTGCCAGCAGTTTTATGCAGGGACGATGCGAGCAGTACTTC
TRBD1 | TRBJ2-7 | TRBV12-3/TRBV12-4 | many | CASSLATGPRGPSYEQYF | TGTGCCAGCAGTTTAGCGACAGGGCCCAGGGGTCCCTCCTACGAGCAGTACTTC